These 10 T cell receptor beta chains originate from one sample sequenced in a study of control samples from healthy donors and cancer patients. Profiling relied on immunoSEQ multiplex PCR, and the TCRdb table lists in-frame clones only, not all of them. The sample shows 150,000 or so clones, roughly 94% of them seen only once. Sample: PBMCs. The receptors here all came from a man aged 60 to 69 with colorectal cancer.

The rearrangement links TRBV19 to TRBJ1-2; 10 positions agree with TRBD1. Germline CDR1 reads LNHDA; CDR2 reads SQIVND (reference sequence). The CDR3 has 15 residues. Trimming took 8 bases from V and 0 from J; bases not matched to a gene: 6. CDR3 DNA: TGTGCCAGTCGGAAGACAGGGGGCTCTAACTATGGCTACACCTTC. Its protein is CASRKTGGSNYGYTF.

The chain recombines TRBV7-9 with TRBJ2-2; the D is unclear. The CDR3 spans 15 residues. The germline V and J ends were trimmed by 5 bases and 0 bases, with 10 bases remaining between them. Germline-derived CDR1 and CDR2 are SEHNR and FQNEAQ (reference sequence). The CDR3 reads CASSRRETNTGELFF. CDR3 bases: TGTGCCAGCAGCCGCCGTGAGACGAACACCGGGGAGCTGTTTTTT. Drawing the rest from reference TRBV7-9 and TRBJ2-2, the complete variable domain is DTGVSQNPRHKITKRGQNVTFRCDPISEHNRLYWYRQTLGQGPEFLTYFQNEAQLEKSRLLSDRFSAERPKGSFSTLEIQRTEQGDSAMYLCASSRRETNTGELFFGEGSRLTVL.

This rearrangement joins TRBV7-2 to TRBJ1-1; maybe TRBD1 (5 bases). V shed 7 bases and J shed 3 bases, with 12 bases lying between them. The germline V gene has CDR1 SGHTA and CDR2 FQGNSA. The CDR3 sequence is 13 residues long. DNA of the CDR3: TGTGCCAGCACCGCAGGGTTAGACACTGAAGCTTTCTTT. Encoded protein: CASTAGLDTEAFF.

The chain carries TRBV7-2 and TRBJ2-2; no clear D. CDR1 is SGHTA and CDR2 is FQGNSA in the germline V gene. The germline V and J ends were trimmed by 3 bases and 6 bases, with 8 bases remaining between them. CDR3 length: 13 amino acids. The CDR3 reads CASSFGVAGELFF. The CDR3 DNA reads as TGTGCCAGCAGCTTTGGGGTGGCCGGGGAGCTGTTTTTT.

This sequence joins TRBV6-5 and TRBJ1-1, with 7 bases that match TRBD1. V lost 4 bases to trimming and J lost 3 bases; unmatched junction nucleotides: 2. The CDR3 is made up of 13 amino acids. CDR1 is MNHEY and CDR2 is SVGAGI in the germline V gene. Here the CDR3 reads CASSLGTDTEAFF. The CDR3 DNA is TGTGCCAGCAGTTTAGGGACAGACACTGAAGCTTTCTTT.

The chain employs TRBV28 and TRBJ1-1; D is unclear. This CDR3 region has 14 residues. Trimming cost V 1 base and J 0 bases, with 6 bases left between them. CDR1 and CDR2 (germline): MDHEN, SYDVKM. The CDR3: CASSLLVMNTEAFF. The CDR3 DNA sequence: TGTGCCAGCAGTTTATTGGTCATGAACACTGAAGCTTTCTTT.

V is TRBV4-3 and J is TRBJ2-3, with D maybe TRBD1 (7 bases). This CDR3 spans 15 amino acids. The V and J ends lost 1 base and 1 base respectively, with 9 bases between them. The V gene's germline CDR1 is LGHNA and CDR2 YSLEER. The CDR3 region has the DNA TGCGCCAGCAGCCAAGGCAGGGGGGGCACAGATACGCAGTATTTT. This encodes CASSQGRGGTDTQYF.

This chain uses TRBV4-1 with TRBJ2-1; 11 bases fit TRBD2. Germline CDR1 is MGHRA and CDR2 is YSYEKL. Trimming cost V 3 bases and J 4 bases; bases outside gene matches: 8. The CDR3 extends over 17 amino acids. CDR3 region: CASSHGSGGGSYNEQFF. The CDR3 DNA reads TGCGCCAGCAGCCATGGTAGCGGGGGGGGATCTTACAATGAGCAGTTCTTC.

V gene TRBV7-9 combines with J gene TRBJ2-3, with 8 bases that match TRBD2. Trimming removed 5 bases from V and 0 bases from J; junction bases left unmatched: 10. CDR1 and CDR2 (germline): SEHNR, FQNEAQ (reference sequence). The length of the CDR3 is 17 residues. The CDR3 nucleotides are TGTGCCAGCAGCCCACGAGTCGGGGGGGCTAGCACAGATACGCAGTATTTT. Protein sequence: CASSPRVGGASTDTQYF.

V usage is TRBV30 and J usage is TRBJ1-2; D remains unclear. Germline V lookup: CDR1 GTSNPN, CDR2 SVGIG (reference sequence). This CDR3 contains 15 residues. Trimming took 4 bases from V and 2 from J, leaving 17 bases between them. Written as DNA, the CDR3 is TGTGCCTGGATCCCCCTTCACATGACCAACTATGGCTACACCTTC. Amino acid sequence: CAWIPLHMTNYGYTF.